The 24 T cell receptor beta chains below all came from one sample that was sequenced in a study of shared clonotypes between healthy human individuals. Repertoires were generated with immunoSEQ multiplex PCR, while TCRdb's copy carries only in-frame clones and drops some. The sample contains a few hundred thousand clones, about 97% of which appear only once. Sequenced input: naive CD4+ T cells sorted from blood. Indicated subset: CD45RA+ positively selected. The receptors shown here come from a woman under 40 in good health.

This clone was recorded once. V and J are TRBV28 and TRBJ2-1, with D possibly TRBD2 on 7 matching bases. The CDR3 covers 13 residues. Germline V gene lookup returns CDR1 MDHEN and CDR2 SYDVKM. CDR3 coding DNA: TGTGCTGGGGGGGGCCAACCGTTTAATGAGCAGTTCTTC. Translated, it gives CAGGGQPFNEQFF.

This clone was counted a single time. The chain couples TRBV5-1 to TRBJ2-1, with a possible D match to TRBD1 (6 bases). The germline gives CDR1 SGHRS, CDR2 YFSETQ. Deletions cut 4 bases from V and 6 bases from J, with 17 bases between. This CDR3 comprises 15 residues. The CDR3 reads CASSGWKQGSNEQFF. Written as DNA, the CDR3 is TGCGCCAGCAGCGGGTGGAAGCAGGGGTCCAATGAGCAGTTCTTC.

This rearrangement joins TRBV7-9 to TRBJ1-1, with no clear D. Trimming pared 4 bases from V and 4 bases from J, leaving 16 bases between. This CDR3 has 15 residues. The germline gives CDR1 SEHNR, CDR2 FQNEAQ (reference sequence). CDR3 protein: CASSSKAQRGTEAFF. In DNA form, the CDR3 reads TGTGCCAGCAGCTCCAAGGCCCAACGGGGCACTGAAGCTTTCTTT.

The chain carries TRBV19 and TRBJ2-1, with TRBD2 matching over 11 bases. V was pared by 9 bases and J by 9 bases, with 13 bases of the junction left unmatched. The CDR3 spans 15 residues. Germline lookup yields CDR1 LNHDA and CDR2 SQIVND (reference sequence). CDR3 protein: CASRPLAGGVVEQFF. The DNA for the CDR3 is TGTGCCAGCCGTCCTCTAGCGGGAGGAGTGGTTGAGCAGTTCTTC.

CDR3 bases: TGTGCCAGTAATTACGAGAACCTCAACACCGGGGAGCTGTTTTTT. Protein: CASNYENLNTGELFF. The chain joins TRBV19 to TRBJ2-2; D gene uncertain. CDR1 is LNHDA, CDR2 SQIVND, per germline (reference sequence). Trimming removed 7 bases at V and 2 bases at J, with 14 bases between. The CDR3 contains 15 residues.

Comments on this clone: Other nucleotide sequences in the sample specify the same CDR3. The rearrangement uses TRBV5-1 and TRBJ2-5; maybe TRBD2 (5 bases). The CDR3 runs to 13 residues. Trimming left V 1 base short and J 1 base short, with 5 bases between. Looked up from germline, CDR1 is SGHRS and CDR2 is YFSETQ. The CDR3 nucleotides read TGCGCCAGCAGCTTGCGGGGCCAAGAGACCCAGTACTTC. This gives the protein CASSLRGQETQYF.

The chain combines TRBV2 with TRBJ2-6; no firm D call. V was trimmed by 7 bases and J by 2 bases, leaving 9 bases between them. Germline V lookup: CDR1 SNHLY, CDR2 FYNNEI. The CDR3 is made up of 14 amino acids. The CDR3 sequence: CASKVATGANVLTF. The DNA for the CDR3 is TGTGCCAGCAAAGTGGCAACTGGGGCCAACGTCCTGACTTTC.

In this sample, this clone turned up once. The V gene is TRBV5-1, the J gene TRBJ2-1; possibly TRBD1 for D (6 bases). Germline V gives CDR1 SGHRS, CDR2 YFSETQ. The CDR3 extends over 16 amino acids. The V gene lost 0 bases and the J gene lost 7 bases, with 17 bases spanning the gap. The CDR3 protein is CASSLDLGLQGNEQFF. Written as DNA, the CDR3 is TGCGCCAGCAGCTTGGATCTGGGGTTACAGGGAAATGAGCAGTTCTTC.

This chain links TRBV4-2 with TRBJ2-6; D gene uncertain. The V end lost 6 bases, the J end lost 5 bases, and 23 bases lay between the germline ends. Germline CDR1 LGHNA, CDR2 YNFKEQ. This CDR3 region has 18 residues. The CDR3 DNA sequence: TGTGCCAGCAGACATACCGTACCAGAACAAAGTCGGGCCAACGTCCTGACTTTC. This sequence encodes CASRHTVPEQSRANVLTF.

This sequence joins TRBV2 and TRBJ2-1; 8 bases are a match to TRBD1. This CDR3 region has 13 residues. V dropped 3 bases and J dropped 9; count of bases not matched to a gene: 4. Germline values: CDR1 SNHLY, CDR2 FYNNEI. In DNA, the CDR3 is TGTGCCAGCAGTGAGGACAGGGTTGGTGAGCAGTTCTTC. Its protein is CASSEDRVGEQFF.

V gene TRBV28 combines with J gene TRBJ1-1; TRBD1 might be the D (6 bases). This CDR3 contains 14 residues. Germline values: CDR1 MDHEN, CDR2 SYDVKM. V was trimmed by 6 bases and J by 2 bases, leaving 13 bases between them. The CDR3 spells CASRGYRVNTEAFF. In DNA form, the CDR3 reads TGTGCCAGCAGAGGGTACAGGGTTAACACTGAAGCTTTCTTT. Full variable domain (rest looked up from reference TRBV28 and TRBJ1-1): DVKVTQSSRYLVKRTGEKVFLECVQDMDHENMFWYRQDPGLGLRLIYFSYDVKMKEKGDIPEGYSVSREKKERFSLILESASTNQTSMYLCASRGYRVNTEAFFGQGTRLTVV.

The chain employs TRBV7-6 and TRBJ1-1, with 7 bases that match TRBD1. With V trimmed by 1 base and J by 6 bases, 11 bases remained unmatched. CDR3 length: 16 residues. Germline V lookup: CDR1 SGHVS, CDR2 FNYEAQ. CDR3: CASSLGWRQGRAEAFF. The CDR3 bases are TGTGCCAGCAGCTTAGGTTGGCGACAGGGAAGGGCTGAAGCTTTCTTT.

The chain has TRBV4-1 and TRBJ2-2; 14 nucleotides match TRBD2. CDR3 size: 18 residues. The germline gives CDR1 MGHRA, CDR2 YSYEKL. After removal of 4 bases from V and 3 bases from J, the junction contained 7 bases not matched to a gene. CDR3 amino acids: CASSLGLAGGWDTGELFF. CDR3 DNA: TGCGCCAGCAGCCTCGGACTAGCGGGAGGATGGGACACCGGGGAGCTGTTTTTT.

V is TRBV18 and J is TRBJ2-1; D is perhaps TRBD1 or TRBD2 (6 bases each). Between the trimmed V and J ends, which lost 5 bases and 1 base, there was a span of 12 bases. CDR1 is KGHSH and CDR2 is LQKENI in the germline V gene. This CDR3 comprises 15 residues. The CDR3 nucleotides read TGTGCCAGCTCATTAACAGGGACTTCCTACAATGAGCAGTTCTTC. Protein sequence: CASSLTGTSYNEQFF.

The chain recombines TRBV7-9 with TRBJ2-3; 11 bases line up with TRBD2. CDR1 is SEHNR, CDR2 FQNEAQ, per germline (reference sequence). Trimming took 2 bases from V and 3 from J; bases not matched to a gene: 4. The CDR3 spans 16 residues. The CDR3 reads CASSLLSSGRTDTQYF. The CDR3 coding sequence is TGTGCCAGCAGCTTATTATCTAGCGGGAGGACAGATACGCAGTATTTT.

A note on this clone: Other DNA sequences from this sample encode an identical CDR3 as well. This rearrangement joins TRBV10-3 to TRBJ2-5; D is uncertain. The CDR3 extends over 13 amino acids. Germline V gives CDR1 ENHRY, CDR2 SYGVKD. The V gene lost 4 bases and the J gene lost 0 bases, with 6 bases spanning the gap. The CDR3 protein is CAISGGDQETQYF. DNA for the CDR3: TGTGCCATCAGTGGTGGGGACCAAGAGACCCAGTACTTC.

The chain employs TRBV18 and TRBJ2-7; D tentatively fits TRBD1 or TRBD2 (6 bases each). The germline gives CDR1 KGHSH, CDR2 LQKENI. CDR3 length: 16 amino acids. V was cut by 3 bases and J by 4 bases, with 19 bases left in between. The CDR3 here is CASSPGGRGSGYEQYF. CDR3 bases: TGTGCCAGCTCACCCGGGGGCAGGGGCTCTGGGTACGAGCAGTACTTC.

The CDR3 region has the DNA TGCGCCAGCAGCTGGGGGGACAGAGCCTACGAGCAGTACTTC. Its protein product is CASSWGDRAYEQYF. The chain is built from TRBV5-1 and TRBJ2-7, with a weak D call TRBD1 (7 bases). Germline CDR1 reads SGHRS; CDR2 reads YFSETQ. Trimming took 3 bases from V and 2 from J, leaving 12 bases between them. This CDR3 has 14 residues.

In DNA form, the CDR3 reads TGTGCCAGCAGTTTCGGGTCCGGGGAGACCCAGTACTTC. Protein product: CASSFGSGETQYF. The genes are TRBV27 and TRBJ2-5; no reliable D call. Trimming shortened V by 3 bases and J by 5 bases, and 10 bases separated the two germline ends. CDR3 length equals 13 residues. The germline V gene encodes CDR1 MNHEY and CDR2 SMNVEV (reference sequence).

The chain carries TRBV5-4 and TRBJ1-2; 10 bases line up with TRBD1. With 4 bases clipped from V and 2 bases from J, the junction kept 5 bases outside the gene matches. The CDR3 runs to 15 residues. Per germline, CDR1 SGHNT and CDR2 YYREEE (reference sequence). CDR3 sequence reads: CASSQPGQGNYGYTF. Here the CDR3 DNA reads TGTGCCAGCAGCCAGCCGGGACAGGGGAACTATGGCTACACCTTC.

The rearrangement joins TRBV10-3 to TRBJ2-5, with 8 bases that match TRBD2. The CDR3 runs to 15 residues. Losses at the gene ends were 7 bases for V and 2 bases for J; bases not matched to a gene: 9. Per the germline V gene, CDR1 is ENHRY and CDR2 is SYGVKD. The CDR3 bases are TGTGCCATCATCTCGCGGGAGGTACCACAAGAGACCCAGTACTTC. The encoded protein is CAIISREVPQETQYF.

The V gene is TRBV28, the J gene TRBJ2-2, with 9 bases that match TRBD2. The CDR3 length is 15 residues. Germline CDR1 reads MDHEN; CDR2 reads SYDVKM. V was clipped by 7 bases and J by 7 bases; unmatched bases: 10. The CDR3, as DNA: TGTGCCAGCACGGAAGCGGGAGGACGGGTCGGGGAGCTGTTTTTT. Residues: CASTEAGGRVGELFF.

The chain has TRBV19 and TRBJ2-1; 8 positions match TRBD2. Germline V gene data show CDR1 as LNHDA and CDR2 as SQIVND (reference sequence). The CDR3 is made up of 16 amino acids. V dropped 9 bases and J dropped 2; count of bases not matched to a gene: 12. The CDR3 loop reads CASKTSGSVPYNEQFF. The CDR3 nucleotides are TGTGCCAGCAAAACAAGCGGGAGCGTACCCTACAATGAGCAGTTCTTC.

J is TRBJ2-7 and V is TRBV7-3, with TRBD2 as a possible D gene (5 bases). Germline V CDR1 and CDR2: SGHTA, FQGTGA. V was cut by 6 bases and J by 9 bases, with 15 bases left in between. The CDR3 loop spans 12 amino acids. CDR3 in DNA: TGTGCCAGCAGGCCTACTAGTGCGGTGCAGTACTTC. The encoded protein is CASRPTSAVQYF.